These 30 T cell receptor beta chains share one sample of origin, sequenced in a study of siplizumab effects on memory and regulatory T cells. The data were produced by immunoSEQ multiplex PCR, yet TCRdb's version contains in-frame clones alone and is incomplete. The sample records more than 85,000 clones, around nine tenths being singletons. Sequencing was performed on CD4+ T cells sorted from blood. These receptors all come from a human donor in good health.

The chain has TRBV11-3 and TRBJ2-5; D possibly corresponds to TRBD1 (6 bases). Germline loops: CDR1 SGHNT, CDR2 YENEEA. Trimming removed 6 bases at V and 1 base at J, with 9 bases between. CDR3 length: 13 amino acids. The CDR3 DNA reads TGTGCCAGCAGTTTGGACAGCCAAGAGACCCAGTACTTC. Translated, it gives CASSLDSQETQYF.

This clone was picked up a small number of times. This sample includes further DNA sequences coding for the same CDR3. The chain combines TRBV20-1 with TRBJ1-2; D remains ambiguous. Per the germline V gene, CDR1 is DFQATT and CDR2 is SNEGSKA (reference sequence). V was trimmed by 3 bases and J by 3 bases, leaving 5 bases between them. CDR3 length: 11 residues. CDR3 residues: CSARGDYGYTF. CDR3 nucleotides: TGCAGTGCTAGGGGTGACTATGGCTACACCTTC.

The chain has TRBV29-1 and TRBJ1-1, with D maybe TRBD1 (5 bases). Trimming pared 4 bases from V and 3 bases from J, leaving 9 bases between. This CDR3 comprises 12 residues. The germline V gene has CDR1 SQVTM and CDR2 ANQGSEA. In DNA, the CDR3 is TGCAGCGTTGGGGGCTTTGACACTGAAGCTTTCTTT. Translated: CSVGGFDTEAFF.

J is TRBJ1-2 and V is TRBV11-1; TRBD1 aligns across 8 bases. Trimming removed 3 bases from V and 8 bases from J; junction bases left unmatched: 5. The germline V gene has CDR1 SGHAT and CDR2 FQDESV (reference sequence). The CDR3 spans 13 residues. The CDR3, as DNA: TGTGCCAGCAGCTTCAAGGACAGGGCCGGCTACACCTTC. Its translation is CASSFKDRAGYTF.

The genes are TRBV19 and TRBJ1-5; D is unresolved. Germline lookup yields CDR1 LNHDA and CDR2 SQIVND (reference sequence). The V end lost 3 bases, the J end lost 3 bases, and 6 bases lay between the germline ends. This CDR3 has 13 residues. The CDR3 reads CASSIQPNQPQHF. The CDR3 coding sequence is TGTGCCAGTAGTATCCAGCCCAATCAGCCCCAGCATTTT.

This chain links TRBV6-1 with TRBJ2-3, with unresolved D. The CDR3 length is 13 residues. V was pared by 3 bases and J by 0 bases, with 4 bases between. The V gene's germline CDR1 is MNHNS and CDR2 SASEGT. In DNA form, the CDR3 reads TGTGCCAGCAGTGATCCTAGCACAGATACGCAGTATTTT. Residues: CASSDPSTDTQYF.

The J gene is TRBJ2-3, the V gene TRBV27; D is uncertain. The length of the CDR3 is 11 residues. CDR1 and CDR2 (germline): MNHEY, SMNVEV (reference sequence). The V and J ends lost 6 bases and 2 bases respectively, with 3 bases between them. CDR3 in amino acids: CASRITDTQYF. The CDR3 DNA reads as TGTGCCAGCAGGATCACAGATACGCAGTATTTT.

The chain carries TRBV28 and TRBJ1-2; 9 nucleotides match TRBD1. Germline V lookup: CDR1 MDHEN, CDR2 SYDVKM. V gave up 8 bases and J gave up 0 bases; unmatched junction bases: 7. The CDR3 is 15 residues long. The CDR3 sequence is CASLGQGRANYGYTF. The CDR3 DNA follows: TGTGCCAGCCTGGGACAGGGCAGGGCTAACTATGGCTACACCTTC.

The chain carries TRBV9 and TRBJ2-5; D ambiguous. Per the germline V gene, CDR1 is SGDLS and CDR2 is YYNGEE. CDR3 length equals 11 residues. V gave up 4 bases and J gave up 3 bases, with 4 bases separating them. The CDR3 DNA follows: TGTGCCAGCAGCCTGGAAGAGACCCAGTACTTC. This codes for CASSLEETQYF.

The chain carries TRBV7-9 and TRBJ2-7; D assignment may be TRBD1 or TRBD2 (5 bases each). From germline, CDR1 is SEHNR and CDR2 FQNEAQ (reference sequence). The CDR3 loop spans 13 amino acids. V was clipped by 5 bases and J by 0 bases, with 8 bases between them. The CDR3 region has the DNA TGTGCCAGCAGCGAGGGGAGCTCCTACGAGCAGTACTTC. Residues: CASSEGSSYEQYF.

The J gene is TRBJ1-2, the V gene TRBV2; D is unresolved. Trimming took off 3 bases at V and 4 bases at J, with 6 bases between the two ends. The CDR3 spans 12 residues. Germline V gene sequence: CDR1 SNHLY, CDR2 FYNNEI. The CDR3 sequence is CASSEGPYGYTF. The CDR3 region has the DNA TGTGCCAGCAGTGAGGGTCCCTATGGCTACACCTTC.

This chain links TRBV5-1 with TRBJ2-1, with 8 bases lining up with TRBD2. V lost 4 bases and J lost 3; bases outside the gene matches: 6. Germline CDR1 reads SGHRS; CDR2 reads YFSETQ. The CDR3 is 15 amino acids. CDR3 DNA sequence: TGCGCCAGCAGCCCTCTAGCGGGTGACTACAATGAGCAGTTCTTC. This sequence encodes CASSPLAGDYNEQFF.

The chain uses TRBV15 and TRBJ1-1; 7 nucleotides agree with TRBD1. This CDR3 comprises 15 residues. J lost 1 base, V lost 0 bases, and 2 bases had no gene match. Germline values: CDR1 LNHNV, CDR2 YYDKDF (reference sequence). The CDR3 DNA is TGTGCCACCAGCAGAGAGACAGGGAAGAACACTGAAGCTTTCTTT. Residues: CATSRETGKNTEAFF.

The CDR3 coding sequence is TGTGCCAGCAGCGCCCAAACAGGGGGGAACACTGAAGCTTTCTTT. Translating gives CASSAQTGGNTEAFF. This rearrangement joins TRBV5-4 to TRBJ1-1, with 8 bases that match TRBD1. Trimming cost V 4 bases and J 1 base; bases outside gene matches: 6. Per germline, CDR1 SGHNT and CDR2 YYREEE (reference sequence). The CDR3 totals 15 residues.

This clone has just one count. The CDR3 DNA reads as TGCGCCAGCAGCCAACGACTAGCCCGAGACAATGAGCAGTTCTTC. This sequence encodes CASSQRLARDNEQFF. V and J are TRBV5-1 and TRBJ2-1; 7 bases line up with TRBD2. The CDR3 length is 15 residues. Germline V lookup: CDR1 SGHRS, CDR2 YFSETQ. Trimming took 4 bases from V and 5 from J; bases not matched to a gene: 9.

This clone was counted a single time. The CDR3 is CASTRQLLNTEAFF. As DNA, the CDR3 is TGTGCCAGCACCCGACAGTTATTGAACACTGAAGCTTTCTTT. V is TRBV6-6 and J is TRBJ1-1, with D tentatively TRBD1 (5 bases). Trimming removed 7 bases at V and 0 bases at J, with 12 bases between. Germline values: CDR1 MNHNY, CDR2 SVGAGI (reference sequence). The CDR3 extends over 14 amino acids.

V gene TRBV29-1 combines with J gene TRBJ1-1; D remains ambiguous. CDR3 length equals 13 residues. CDR1 SQVTM and CDR2 ANQGSEA come from the germline V gene. Trimming stripped 4 bases from V and 5 bases from J, with 14 bases between. CDR3 sequence (DNA): TGCAGCGTTGTGGTGAACAAGGAGACTGAAGCTTTCTTT. Protein sequence: CSVVVNKETEAFF.

This chain connects TRBV19 to TRBJ1-1; 8 positions agree with TRBD1. The J segment lost 3 bases and the V segment lost 5 bases, leaving 8 bases of the junction unmatched. This CDR3 is built from 15 residues. Germline V gives CDR1 LNHDA, CDR2 SQIVND (reference sequence). CDR3 bases: TGTGCCAGTAGTCCTCAGGGGGCGATGGACACTGAAGCTTTCTTT. Residues: CASSPQGAMDTEAFF.

The V call is TRBV29-1, the J call TRBJ2-3; no firm D call. V dropped 7 bases and J dropped 2 bases, with 16 bases sitting between them. The germline CDR1 and CDR2 sequences are SQVTM and ANQGSEA. The CDR3 has 14 residues. CDR3 sequence (DNA): TGCAGCGCCCTCTTTTTTGGCCTCACAGATACGCAGTATTTT. This translates into CSALFFGLTDTQYF.

The rearrangement links TRBV15 to TRBJ1-4; D ambiguous. V dropped 0 bases and J dropped 3 bases, with 8 bases sitting between them. The CDR3 is made up of 15 amino acids. Germline lookup yields CDR1 LNHNV and CDR2 YYDKDF (reference sequence). CDR3 DNA: TGTGCCACCAGCAGAGAGGTAGCTCCTAATGAAAAACTGTTTTTT. It translates to CATSREVAPNEKLFF.

This clone has a handful of counts. The V and J genes are TRBV6-5 and TRBJ1-5; D not certain. The V end lost 5 bases, the J end lost 5 bases, and 10 bases lay between the germline ends. Germline loops: CDR1 MNHEY, CDR2 SVGAGI. The length of the CDR3 is 13 residues. The chain's CDR3 is CASSVGRHQPQHF. CDR3 nucleotide sequence: TGTGCCAGCAGTGTAGGGAGACATCAGCCCCAGCATTTT.

This clone was found once. The chain links TRBV5-1 to TRBJ1-1; TRBD1 aligns across 9 bases. The trim removed 4 bases at V and 3 bases at J, leaving 4 bases unmatched. This CDR3 comprises 14 residues. Germline V gives CDR1 SGHRS, CDR2 YFSETQ. CDR3 nucleotides: TGCGCCAGCAGCCTGGACAGGGGTGACACTGAAGCTTTCTTT. It translates to CASSLDRGDTEAFF. Full variable domain (missing parts from reference TRBV5-1 and TRBJ1-1): KAGVTQTPRYLIKTRGQQVTLSCSPISGHRSVSWYQQTPGQGLQFLFEYFSETQRNKGNFPGRFSGRQFSNSRSEMNVSTLELGDSALYLCASSLDRGDTEAFFGQGTRLTVV.

This clone was detected only a few times. The rearrangement links TRBV2 to TRBJ2-7; D is perhaps TRBD1 (6 bases). This CDR3 spans 11 amino acids. V was clipped by 5 bases and J by 4 bases, with 6 bases between them. Germline loops: CDR1 SNHLY, CDR2 FYNNEI. CDR3: CASSTGYEQYF. CDR3 coding DNA: TGTGCCAGCAGTACAGGGTACGAGCAGTACTTC. Full variable domain (rest looked up from reference TRBV2 and TRBJ2-7): EPEVTQTPSHQVTQMGQEVILRCVPISNHLYFYWYRQILGQKVEFLVSFYNNEISEKSEIFDDQFSVERPDGSNFTLKIRSTKLEDSAMYFCASSTGYEQYFGPGTRLTVT.

A remark on this clone: This sample also contains other DNA sequences that code for the same CDR3. The chain recombines TRBV9 with TRBJ1-1; the D is unclear. Trimming stripped 4 bases from V and 1 base from J, with 17 bases between. The CDR3 extends over 16 amino acids. Germline CDR1 SGDLS, CDR2 YYNGEE. The CDR3 DNA is TGTGCCAGCAGCTTAAATCCGGGAACAGAGAACACTGAAGCTTTCTTT. It yields the protein CASSLNPGTENTEAFF.

This clone was detected once. V and J are TRBV9 and TRBJ2-2, with TRBD1 matching over 7 bases. With V trimmed by 3 bases and J by 4 bases, 6 bases remained unmatched. Germline V CDR1 and CDR2: SGDLS, YYNGEE. The CDR3 loop spans 15 amino acids. The CDR3 protein is CASSGAGTATGELFF. DNA of the CDR3: TGTGCCAGCAGCGGAGCCGGGACAGCCACCGGGGAGCTGTTTTTT.

The table lists this clone with a few counts. The J gene is TRBJ1-5, the V gene TRBV21-1; the DNA was not compared with TRBD1, the D call given in the table. TRBV21-1 is a pseudogene locus. This CDR3 has 15 residues. Here the CDR3 reads CASSKWGKYYQPQHF. The CDR3 DNA reads as TGTGCCAGCAGCAAATGGGGCAAGTATTACCAGCCCCAGCATTTT.

The J gene is TRBJ2-1, the V gene TRBV5-1; 9 nucleotides line up with TRBD2. Germline V gene lookup returns CDR1 SGHRS and CDR2 YFSETQ. V trimming: 1 base; J trimming: 0 bases; junction bases outside the gene matches: 2. This CDR3 has 16 amino acids. The CDR3 DNA reads as TGCGCCAGCAGCTTGCTAGCGGGGAGCTCCTACAATGAGCAGTTCTTC. Translating it yields CASSLLAGSSYNEQFF.

This clone is a singleton in its sample. The V gene is TRBV6-5, the J gene TRBJ1-1; D is unresolved. Germline loops: CDR1 MNHEY, CDR2 SVGAGI. Trimming took 4 bases from V and 6 from J, leaving 12 bases between them. The CDR3 runs to 13 residues. CDR3 nucleotide sequence: TGTGCCAGCAGTTCGCTCGGTCATCCTGAAGCTTTCTTT. Encoded protein: CASSSLGHPEAFF.

The chain joins TRBV19 to TRBJ1-2; the D is unclear. Looked up from germline, CDR1 is LNHDA and CDR2 is SQIVND (reference sequence). The ends were cut back, 2 bases at V and 4 bases at J, with 11 bases in the middle. The CDR3 is 14 amino acids. The CDR3 DNA sequence: TGTGCCAGTAGTATACCGTCGACACCCTATGGCTACACCTTC. Encoded protein: CASSIPSTPYGYTF.

J is TRBJ1-1 and V is TRBV6-5, with unresolved D. The CDR3 runs to 14 residues. The V and J ends lost 0 bases and 4 bases respectively, with 9 bases between them. CDR1 is MNHEY, CDR2 SVGAGI, per germline. This CDR3 reads CASSYSGNPTEAFF. Written as DNA, the CDR3 is TGTGCCAGCAGTTACTCAGGCAACCCCACTGAAGCTTTCTTT.